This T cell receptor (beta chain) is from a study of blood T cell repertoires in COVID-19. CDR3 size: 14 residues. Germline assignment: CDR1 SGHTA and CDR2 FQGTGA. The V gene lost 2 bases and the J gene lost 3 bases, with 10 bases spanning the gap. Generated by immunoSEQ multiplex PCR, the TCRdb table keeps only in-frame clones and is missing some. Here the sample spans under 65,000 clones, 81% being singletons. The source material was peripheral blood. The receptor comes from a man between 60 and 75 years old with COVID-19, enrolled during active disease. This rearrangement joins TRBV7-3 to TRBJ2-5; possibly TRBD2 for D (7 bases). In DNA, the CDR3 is TGTGCCAGCAGCTTACGGGGGGCGGAAGAGACCCAGTACTTC. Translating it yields CASSLRGAEETQYF.